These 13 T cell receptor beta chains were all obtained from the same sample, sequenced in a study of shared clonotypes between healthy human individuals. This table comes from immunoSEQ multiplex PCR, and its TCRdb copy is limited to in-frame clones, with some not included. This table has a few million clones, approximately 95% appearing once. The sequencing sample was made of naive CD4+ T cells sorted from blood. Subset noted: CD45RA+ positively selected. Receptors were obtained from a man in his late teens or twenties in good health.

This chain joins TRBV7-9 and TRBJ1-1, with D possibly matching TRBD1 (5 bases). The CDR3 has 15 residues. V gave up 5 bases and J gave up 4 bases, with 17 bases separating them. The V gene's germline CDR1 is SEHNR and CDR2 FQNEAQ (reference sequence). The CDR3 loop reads CASSPNSGRPTEAFF. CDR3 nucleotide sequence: TGTGCCAGCAGCCCGAATTCGGGACGGCCCACTGAAGCTTTCTTT.

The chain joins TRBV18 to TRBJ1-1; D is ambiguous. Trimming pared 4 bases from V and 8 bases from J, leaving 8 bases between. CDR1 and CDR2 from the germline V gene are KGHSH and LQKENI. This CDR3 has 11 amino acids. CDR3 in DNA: TGTGCCAGCTCACAAGGTAGGGAAGCTTTCTTT. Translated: CASSQGREAFF.

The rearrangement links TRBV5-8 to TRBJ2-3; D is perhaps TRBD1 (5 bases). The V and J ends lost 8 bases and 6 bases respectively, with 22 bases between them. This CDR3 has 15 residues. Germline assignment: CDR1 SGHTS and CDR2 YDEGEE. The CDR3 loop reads CASYFEGNKGDTQYF. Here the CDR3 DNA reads TGTGCCAGTTACTTTGAAGGGAACAAGGGGGATACGCAGTATTTT.

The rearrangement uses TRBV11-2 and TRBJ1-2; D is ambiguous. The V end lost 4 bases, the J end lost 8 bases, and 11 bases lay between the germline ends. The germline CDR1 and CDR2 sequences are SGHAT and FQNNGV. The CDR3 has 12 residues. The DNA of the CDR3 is TGTGCCAGCAGCTCGGCGGGGTACGGCTACACCTTC. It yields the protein CASSSAGYGYTF.

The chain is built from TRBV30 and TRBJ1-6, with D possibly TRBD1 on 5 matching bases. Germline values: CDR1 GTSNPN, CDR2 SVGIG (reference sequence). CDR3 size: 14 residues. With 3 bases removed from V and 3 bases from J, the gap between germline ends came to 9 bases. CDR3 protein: CAWRSGGYNSPLHF. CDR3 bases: TGTGCCTGGAGGAGCGGGGGCTATAATTCACCCCTCCACTTT.

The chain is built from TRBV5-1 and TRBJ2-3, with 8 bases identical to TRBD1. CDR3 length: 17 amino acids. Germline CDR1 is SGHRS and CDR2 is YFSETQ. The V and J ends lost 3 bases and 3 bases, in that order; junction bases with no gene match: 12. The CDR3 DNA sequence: TGCGCCAGCAGCTCACTCCGACAGGGGATGGGGACAGATACGCAGTATTTT. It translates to CASSSLRQGMGTDTQYF.

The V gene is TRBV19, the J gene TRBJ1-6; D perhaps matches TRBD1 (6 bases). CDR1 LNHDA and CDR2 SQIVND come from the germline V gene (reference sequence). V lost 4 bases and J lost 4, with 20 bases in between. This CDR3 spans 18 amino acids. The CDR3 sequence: CASSTSGTPVLYNSPLHF. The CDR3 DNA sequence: TGTGCCAGTAGTACCTCCGGGACACCCGTACTATATAATTCACCCCTCCACTTT.

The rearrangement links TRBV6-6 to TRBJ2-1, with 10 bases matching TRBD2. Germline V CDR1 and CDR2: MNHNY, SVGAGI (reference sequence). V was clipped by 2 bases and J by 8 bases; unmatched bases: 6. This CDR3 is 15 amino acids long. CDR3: CASSYTASGSYEQFF. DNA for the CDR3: TGTGCCAGCAGTTACACGGCTAGCGGGAGCTATGAGCAGTTCTTC.

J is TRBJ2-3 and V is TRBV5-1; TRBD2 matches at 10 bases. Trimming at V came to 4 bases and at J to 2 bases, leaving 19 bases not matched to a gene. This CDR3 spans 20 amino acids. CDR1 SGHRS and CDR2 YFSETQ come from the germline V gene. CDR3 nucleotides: TGCGCCAGCAGCGAGACAGGGTTGGCTACTAGCGGGGTGGCCACAGATACGCAGTATTTT. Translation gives CASSETGLATSGVATDTQYF.

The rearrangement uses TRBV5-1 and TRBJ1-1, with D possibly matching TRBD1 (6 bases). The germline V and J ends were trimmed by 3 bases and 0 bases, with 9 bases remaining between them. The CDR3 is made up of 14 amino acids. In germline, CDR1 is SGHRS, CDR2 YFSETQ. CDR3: CASSWGRLNTEAFF. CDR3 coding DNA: TGCGCCAGCAGCTGGGGGCGATTGAACACTGAAGCTTTCTTT.

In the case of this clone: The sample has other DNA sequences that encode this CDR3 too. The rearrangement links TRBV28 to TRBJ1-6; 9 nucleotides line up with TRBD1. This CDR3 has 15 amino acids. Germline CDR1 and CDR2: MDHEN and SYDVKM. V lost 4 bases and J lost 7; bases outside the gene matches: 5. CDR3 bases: TGTGCCAGCAGTTCACCGGGACAGGGCAATTCACCCCTCCACTTT. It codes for CASSSPGQGNSPLHF.

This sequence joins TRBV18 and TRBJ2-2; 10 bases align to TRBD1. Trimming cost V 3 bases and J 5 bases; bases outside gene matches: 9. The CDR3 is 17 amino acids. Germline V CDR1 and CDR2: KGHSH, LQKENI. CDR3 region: CASSPRGQGFMTGELFF. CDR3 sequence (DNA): TGTGCCAGCTCACCCCGGGGACAGGGGTTTATGACCGGGGAGCTGTTTTTT. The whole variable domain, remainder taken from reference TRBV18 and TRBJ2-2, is NAGVMQNPRHLVRRRGQEARLRCSPMKGHSHVYWYRQLPEEGLKFMVYLQKENIIDESGMPKERFSAEFPKEGPSILRIQQVVRGDSAAYFCASSPRGQGFMTGELFFGEGSRLTVL.

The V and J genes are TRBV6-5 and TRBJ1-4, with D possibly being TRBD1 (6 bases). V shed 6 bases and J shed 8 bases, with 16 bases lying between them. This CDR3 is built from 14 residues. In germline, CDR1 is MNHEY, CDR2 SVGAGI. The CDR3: CASSRTVSYEKLFF. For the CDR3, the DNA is TGTGCCAGCAGCCGGACAGTCAGCTACGAAAAACTGTTTTTT.